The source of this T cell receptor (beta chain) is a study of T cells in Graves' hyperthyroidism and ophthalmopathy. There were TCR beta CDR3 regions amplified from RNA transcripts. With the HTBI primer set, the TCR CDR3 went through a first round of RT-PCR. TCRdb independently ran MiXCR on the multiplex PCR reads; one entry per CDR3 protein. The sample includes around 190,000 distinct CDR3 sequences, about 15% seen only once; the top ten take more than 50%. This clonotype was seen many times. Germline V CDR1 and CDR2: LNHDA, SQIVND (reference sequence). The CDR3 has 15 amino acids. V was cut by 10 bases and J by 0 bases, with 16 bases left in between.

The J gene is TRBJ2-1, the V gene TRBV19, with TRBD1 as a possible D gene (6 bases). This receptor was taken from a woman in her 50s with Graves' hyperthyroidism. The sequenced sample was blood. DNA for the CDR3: TGTGCCACCGAAGGTCTAGGGGGCTCCTACAATGAGCAGTTCTTC. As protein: CATEGLGGSYNEQFF.